The 25 T cell receptor beta chains reported below all come from one sample, sequenced in a study of blood T cell repertoires in COVID-19. Produced via immunoSEQ multiplex PCR; TCRdb's table is partial and in-frame only. The sample lists under 200,000 clones, 70% to 85% occurring once. What was sequenced was PBMCs or T cells enriched from blood (not recorded which). The receptors stem from a woman between 55 and 75 years old with acute COVID-19.

The chain is built from TRBV10-3 and TRBJ1-1; 7 bases are a match to TRBD1. CDR1 ENHRY and CDR2 SYGVKD come from the germline V gene. After removal of 7 bases from V and 1 base from J, the junction contained 6 bases not matched to a gene. CDR3 length: 14 amino acids. CDR3 residues: CAITSGQANTEAFF. The CDR3 bases are TGTGCCATCACCTCTGGACAGGCGAACACTGAAGCTTTCTTT.

The V gene is TRBV2, the J gene TRBJ2-5; 7 positions agree with TRBD1. J was trimmed by 4 bases and V by 4 bases; bases with no gene match: 6. This CDR3 region has 14 residues. Germline lookup yields CDR1 SNHLY and CDR2 FYNNEI. The CDR3: CASSVTGDLETQYF. CDR3 nucleotides: TGTGCCAGCAGTGTAACAGGGGACCTAGAGACCCAGTACTTC. Based on the CDR3 plus reference TRBV2 and TRBJ2-5, the full variable domain is EPEVTQTPSHQVTQMGQEVILRCVPISNHLYFYWYRQILGQKVEFLVSFYNNEISEKSEIFDDQFSVERPDGSNFTLKIRSTKLEDSAMYFCASSVTGDLETQYFGPGTRLLVL.

The chain joins TRBV28 to TRBJ1-4, with TRBD1 as a possible D gene (6 bases). CDR3 length: 14 residues. Germline V CDR1 and CDR2: MDHEN, SYDVKM. V was trimmed by 3 bases and J by 8 bases, leaving 13 bases between them. CDR3 DNA sequence: TGTGCCAGCAGTTTGGGATCGGGGGGCGAAAAACTGTTTTTT. This codes for CASSLGSGGEKLFF.

This CDR3 reads CASSHGDSRTDTQYF. In DNA, the CDR3 is TGTGCCAGCAGCCACGGGGACAGTCGCACAGATACGCAGTATTTT. This chain connects TRBV5-6 to TRBJ2-3; TRBD1 matches 7 bases. With V trimmed by 4 bases and J by 1 base, 6 bases remained unmatched. Germline-derived CDR1 and CDR2 are SGHDT and YYEEEE. This CDR3 has 15 residues.

The rearrangement uses TRBV20-1 and TRBJ1-1; D is unresolved. This CDR3 contains 11 residues. Germline V CDR1 and CDR2: DFQATT, SNEGSKA (reference sequence). Trimming stripped 7 bases from V and 2 bases from J, with 8 bases between. The CDR3 reads CSGLPNTEAFF. DNA for the CDR3: TGCAGTGGTCTCCCCAACACTGAAGCTTTCTTT.

The chain has TRBV14 and TRBJ2-5; no clear D. Germline V gives CDR1 SGHDN, CDR2 FVKESK. The germline V and J ends were trimmed by 1 base and 5 bases, with 8 bases remaining between them. This CDR3 contains 13 residues. As DNA, the CDR3 is TGTGCCAGCAGCCAAGGTCCGAGGGAGACCCAGTACTTC. Protein sequence: CASSQGPRETQYF.

The rearrangement links TRBV28 to TRBJ1-5; D not resolved. This CDR3 has 14 amino acids. The V and J ends lost 6 bases and 3 bases respectively, with 12 bases between them. CDR1 is MDHEN and CDR2 is SYDVKM in the germline V gene. CDR3 coding DNA: TGTGCCAGCAGAACTAGGACGGACAATCAGCCCCAGCATTTT. Translation gives CASRTRTDNQPQHF.

The chain joins TRBV7-8 to TRBJ2-4, with unresolved D. V was clipped by 7 bases and J by 8 bases, with 24 bases between them. The length of the CDR3 is 16 residues. In germline, CDR1 is SGHVS, CDR2 FQNEAQ. The CDR3 nucleotides are TGTGCCAGCAACCCATCCACGGGTAGAGGAACTGACATTCAGTACTTC. This codes for CASNPSTGRGTDIQYF.

The genes are TRBV12-3 or TRBV12-4 and TRBJ2-7, with D possibly TRBD2 on 6 matching bases. Trimming took 5 bases from V and 7 from J, leaving 9 bases between them. This CDR3 spans 11 amino acids. The CDR3 nucleotides are TGTGCCAGCAGTCGGGGGTGGGAGCAGTACGTC. This encodes CASSRGWEQYV.

The chain is built from TRBV5-5 and TRBJ1-2; D may be TRBD1 (6 bases). Per germline, CDR1 SGHKS and CDR2 YYEKEE (reference sequence). The ends were cut back, 1 base at V and 6 bases at J, with 13 bases in the middle. CDR3 size: 14 residues. CDR3 in DNA: TGTGCCAGCAGCTTGAACACAGGGACGGATGGCTACACCTTC. Translating gives CASSLNTGTDGYTF.

This rearrangement joins TRBV27 to TRBJ2-3, with D hard to call. There are 18 residues in the CDR3. Trimming pared 0 bases from V and 0 bases from J, leaving 16 bases between. Germline V gives CDR1 MNHEY, CDR2 SMNVEV (reference sequence). CDR3 coding DNA: TGTGCCAGCAGTTTATCCCCCCCTACTAAAATTAGCACAGATACGCAGTATTTT. It yields the protein CASSLSPPTKISTDTQYF.

The rearrangement uses TRBV4-3 and TRBJ1-2; the D is unclear. Germline loops: CDR1 LGHNA, CDR2 YSLEER. This CDR3 spans 15 amino acids. Trimming took 0 bases from V and 1 from J, leaving 9 bases between them. The CDR3 DNA sequence: TGCGCCAGCAGCCAAGAAGCGGTCGGTAACTATGGCTACACCTTC. Translated, it gives CASSQEAVGNYGYTF.

The chain has TRBV5-1 and TRBJ1-4; D may be TRBD1 (5 bases). The germline CDR1 and CDR2 sequences are SGHRS and YFSETQ. The V end was cut by 2 bases, the J end by 0 bases, with 8 bases between. CDR3 length: 15 amino acids. The CDR3 loop is CASSFGGPTNEKLFF. CDR3 in DNA: TGCGCCAGCAGCTTCGGGGGACCAACTAATGAAAAACTGTTTTTT.

The chain uses TRBV21-1 and TRBJ1-1. TRBV21-1 is tagged as a pseudogene. The CDR3 loop spans 15 amino acids. The CDR3 reads CASSKDRRSNTEAFF. CDR3 DNA: TGTGCCAGCAGCAAAGATCGACGGAGCAACACTGAAGCTTTCTTT.

This chain joins TRBV10-3 and TRBJ2-7, with D unresolved. V was pared by 2 bases and J by 8 bases, with 7 bases between. The CDR3 is 11 residues long. CDR1 is ENHRY and CDR2 is SYGVKD in the germline V gene. The CDR3 loop reads CAISEDSKQYV. CDR3 DNA: TGTGCCATCAGTGAGGACTCCAAGCAGTACGTC.

The J gene is TRBJ2-1, the V gene TRBV11-3; 7 nucleotides align to TRBD2. Looked up from germline, CDR1 is SGHNT and CDR2 is YENEEA. The CDR3 is 17 residues long. V lost 2 bases to trimming and J lost 5 bases; unmatched junction nucleotides: 12. The CDR3 DNA reads TGTGCCAGCAGCTTAAGTGGGTGGGAGGGCCGAAACAATGAGCAGTTCTTC. It specifies CASSLSGWEGRNNEQFF.

The rearrangement joins TRBV4-3 to TRBJ2-3; D possibly corresponds to TRBD1 (5 bases). Germline loops: CDR1 LGHNA, CDR2 YSLEER. The CDR3 contains 15 residues. The V gene lost 1 base and the J gene lost 6 bases, with 14 bases spanning the gap. The CDR3 DNA follows: TGCGCCAGCAGCCAAGGACAGACCTTCTCTGATACGCAGTATTTT. This encodes CASSQGQTFSDTQYF.

The chain carries TRBV6-2 or TRBV6-3 and TRBJ2-7; a possible D gene is TRBD2 (5 bases). This CDR3 spans 14 amino acids. The germline gives CDR1 MNHEY, CDR2 SVGEGT. Trimming stripped 6 bases from V and 7 bases from J, with 19 bases between. This CDR3 reads CASSPPRGSREQYF. CDR3 in DNA: TGTGCCAGCAGCCCTCCCCGCGGGTCACGGGAGCAGTACTTC.

The V call is TRBV6-1, the J call TRBJ1-2; no definite D call. V lost 1 base and J lost 4, with 10 bases in between. Germline CDR1 reads MNHNS; CDR2 reads SASEGT. CDR3 length: 14 residues. The CDR3 region has the DNA TGTGCCAGCAGTGAAGTACCGGTTGGCTATGGCTACACCTTC. This gives the protein CASSEVPVGYGYTF.

CDR3 loop: CSVSNGARSEQYV. The CDR3 region has the DNA TGCAGCGTCTCCAATGGGGCTCGGAGCGAGCAGTACGTC. The chain employs TRBV29-1 and TRBJ2-7, with a weak D call TRBD1 (5 bases). CDR1 and CDR2 from the germline V gene are SQVTM and ANQGSEA. Deletions cut 6 bases from V and 6 bases from J, with 18 bases between. CDR3 length: 13 residues.

J is TRBJ1-5 and V is TRBV6-5, with 9 bases aligning to TRBD1. Germline V gene lookup returns CDR1 MNHEY and CDR2 SVGAGI. V lost 5 bases to trimming and J lost 6 bases; unmatched junction nucleotides: 5. CDR3 length equals 14 residues. The DNA for the CDR3 is TGTGCCAGCAGTCCACAGGGGGCGGGTCAGCCCCAGCATTTT. Protein product: CASSPQGAGQPQHF.

CDR3 region: CASSRDRVGTQYF. The CDR3 bases are TGTGCCAGCAGTAGGGACAGGGTTGGGACCCAGTACTTC. The gene calls are TRBV28 and TRBJ2-5; TRBD1 aligns across 9 bases. This CDR3 has 13 residues. Germline V gene data show CDR1 as MDHEN and CDR2 as SYDVKM. The trim removed 5 bases at V and 7 bases at J, leaving 5 bases unmatched. The variable domain in full, with the rest retrieved from reference TRBV28 and TRBJ2-5, is DVKVTQSSRYLVKRTGEKVFLECVQDMDHENMFWYRQDPGLGLRLIYFSYDVKMKEKGDIPEGYSVSREKKERFSLILESASTNQTSMYLCASSRDRVGTQYFGPGTRLLVL.

The V call is TRBV28, the J call TRBJ2-2, with a tentative D call TRBD2 (6 bases). The ends were cut back, 6 bases at V and 3 bases at J, with 14 bases in the middle. This CDR3 region has 15 residues. The V gene's germline CDR1 is MDHEN and CDR2 SYDVKM. This chain's CDR3 is CASSEGGTYTGELFF. Here the CDR3 DNA reads TGTGCCAGCAGCGAGGGTGGGACTTACACCGGGGAGCTGTTTTTT.

This sequence joins TRBV5-1 and TRBJ1-2; TRBD1 agrees at 9 bases. CDR3 length: 13 residues. Germline CDR1 is SGHRS and CDR2 is YFSETQ. The junction had 8 bases not matched to a gene; V was cut back by 8 bases and J by 6 bases. The CDR3 DNA follows: TGCGCCAGTCAACAGGGGGCGCGAAATGGCTACACCTTC. Protein sequence: CASQQGARNGYTF.

This chain uses TRBV30 with TRBJ2-2, with 11 bases lining up with TRBD2. The CDR3 loop spans 15 amino acids. Germline CDR1 and CDR2: GTSNPN and SVGIG (reference sequence). V lost 2 bases and J lost 5; bases outside the gene matches: 4. The CDR3 bases are TGTGCCTGGAGTCTGGGACTAGCGGCTACCGGGGAGCTGTTTTTT. This encodes CAWSLGLAATGELFF. The whole variable domain, remainder taken from reference TRBV30 and TRBJ2-2, is SQTIHQWPATLVQPVGSPLSLECTVEGTSNPNLYWYRQAAGRGLQLLFYSVGIGQISSEVPQNLSASRPQDRQFILSSKKLLLSDSGFYLCAWSLGLAATGELFFGEGSRLTVL.